The clone carrying this TCR beta chain was found once. TCRdb reprocessed the PCR reads with MiXCR, giving one entry per CDR3 protein. The sample records 18,000 or so distinct CDR3 sequences, about 40% being singletons. The V gene end was trimmed by 5 bases and the J gene end by 5 bases; junction bases not matched to a gene: 7. CDR1 is LNHDA and CDR2 is SQIVND in the germline V gene (reference sequence). This CDR3 has 15 amino acids. This entry is derived from a study of tumor-infiltrating lymphocytes in oesophageal squamous cell carcinoma. The sample consisted of esophageal tumor tissue. V gene TRBV19 combines with J gene TRBJ2-3; 10 bases agree with TRBD2. This TCR was sampled from a male donor with esophageal squamous cell carcinoma. CDR3 region: CASSFRTSGGDTQYF. CDR3 DNA sequence: TGTGCCAGTAGTTTCCGGACTAGCGGAGGAGATACGCAGTATTTT.